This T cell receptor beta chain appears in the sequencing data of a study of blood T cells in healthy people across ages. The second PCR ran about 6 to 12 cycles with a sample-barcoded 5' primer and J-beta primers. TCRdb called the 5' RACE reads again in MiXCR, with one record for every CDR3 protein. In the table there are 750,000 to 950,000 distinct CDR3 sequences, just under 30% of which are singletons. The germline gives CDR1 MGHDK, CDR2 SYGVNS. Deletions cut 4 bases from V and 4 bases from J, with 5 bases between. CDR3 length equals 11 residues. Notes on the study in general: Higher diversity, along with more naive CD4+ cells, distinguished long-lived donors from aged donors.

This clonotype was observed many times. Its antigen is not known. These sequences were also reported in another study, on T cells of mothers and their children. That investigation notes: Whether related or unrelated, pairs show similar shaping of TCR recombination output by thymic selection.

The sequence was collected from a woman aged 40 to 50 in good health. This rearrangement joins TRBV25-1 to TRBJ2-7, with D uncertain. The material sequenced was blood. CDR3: CASSGLYEQYF. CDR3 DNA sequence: TGTGCCAGCAGTGGCCTGTACGAGCAGTACTTC.